The 4 T cell receptor beta chains below were found in one sample sequenced in a study of T cell repertoires in cytomegalovirus infection. MiXCR, applied by TCRdb to the reads, yields one record per CDR3 protein. Among fewer than 700,000 distinct CDR3 sequences listed, approximately 24% were seen once. Source material: CD8+ T cells from PBMCs. These receptors all stem from a human donor in good health (CMV status not recorded). Some clones in this sample may be carry-over from other donors' samples.

The V call is TRBV12-3 or TRBV12-4, the J call TRBJ2-7; 7 bases fit TRBD1. V shed 8 bases, J shed 1 base, and the junction held 11 bases outside the gene matches. The length of the CDR3 is 15 residues. The DNA for the CDR3 is TGTGCCAGCTCATTATCCCGGGACAGATCCTACGAGCAGTACTTC. Translation gives CASSLSRDRSYEQYF.

This clonotype was observed at least ten times. The chain uses TRBV14 and TRBJ1-1; D gene uncertain. Germline CDR1 and CDR2: SGHDN and FVKESK. V was trimmed by 4 bases and J by 1 base, leaving 13 bases between them. The CDR3 loop spans 15 amino acids. DNA for the CDR3: TGTGCCAGCAGCCCCTACCCGTCGAAGAACACTGAAGCTTTCTTT. This codes for CASSPYPSKNTEAFF.

The rearrangement uses TRBV18 and TRBJ1-1, with a possible D match to TRBD1 (5 bases). Germline V gene lookup returns CDR1 KGHSH and CDR2 LQKENI. V lost 3 bases and J 8 bases, leaving 22 bases between the germline ends. The CDR3 runs 16 residues. The CDR3 nucleotides read TGTGCCAGCTCACCCTCCGGGACGGTCACCTCGCGGGAAGCTTTCTTT. It is translated as CASSPSGTVTSREAFF.

The chain recombines TRBV13 with TRBJ2-6; D assignment may be TRBD1 or TRBD2 (7 bases each). Germline V lookup: CDR1 PRHDT, CDR2 FYEKMQ (reference sequence). The CDR3 extends over 20 amino acids. V shed 5 bases and J shed 1 base, with 24 bases lying between them. Here the CDR3 DNA reads TGTGCCAGCAGCCCCCGAGGAGAAGGGAGGGGGCGGTCTGGGGCCAACGTCCTGACTTTC. This codes for CASSPRGEGRGRSGANVLTF. The variable domain in full, completed from reference TRBV13 and TRBJ2-6, reads AAGVIQSPRHLIKEKRETATLKCYPIPRHDTVYWYQQGPGQDPQFLISFYEKMQSDKGSIPDRFSAQQFSDYHSELNMSSLELGDSALYFCASSPRGEGRGRSGANVLTFGAGSRLTVL.